The source of this TCR beta chain is a study of CD8 T cells in Susac syndrome. When the RNA was reverse transcribed, random hexamers were used with an input of about 0.5 to 1 ug. By means of immunoSEQ multiplex PCR, TCR beta CDR3 spanning 54 Vbeta and 13 Jbeta underwent amplification. One entry per CDR3 protein results from TCRdb running MiXCR on the immunoSEQ multiplex PCR reads. The table includes about 200,000 distinct CDR3 sequences, roughly 96% detected once. About this clonotype itself: A read error may produce the germline difference seen at one junction end.

Sequencing of TCR beta was carried out in blood CD8+ and CD4+ T cells. TEMRA cells were FACS-enriched, with CD8+ and CD4+ T cells isolated negatively. The germline V gene has CDR1 SGHTA and CDR2 FQGNSA. CDR3 length: 13 amino acids. Sequencing input: CD4+ T cells from PBMCs. This sequence joins TRBV7-2 and TRBJ2-7, with D possibly matching TRBD2 (5 bases). The clonotype originates from a human donor in good health. As DNA, the CDR3 is TGTGCCAGCAGCTGGAGGCCCCGGGAATCTCCCCATTTC. It yields the protein CASSWRPRESPHF.